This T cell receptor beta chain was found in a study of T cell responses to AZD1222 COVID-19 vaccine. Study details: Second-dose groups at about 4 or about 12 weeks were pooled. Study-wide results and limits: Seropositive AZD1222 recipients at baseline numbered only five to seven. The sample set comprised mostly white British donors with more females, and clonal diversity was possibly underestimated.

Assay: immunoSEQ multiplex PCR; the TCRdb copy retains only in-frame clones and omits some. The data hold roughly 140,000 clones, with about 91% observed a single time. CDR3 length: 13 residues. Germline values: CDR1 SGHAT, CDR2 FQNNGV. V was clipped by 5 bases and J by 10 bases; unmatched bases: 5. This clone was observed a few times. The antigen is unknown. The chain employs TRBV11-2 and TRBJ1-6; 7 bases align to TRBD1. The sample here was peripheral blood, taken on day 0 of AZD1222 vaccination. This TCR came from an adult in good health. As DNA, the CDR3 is TGTGCCAGCAGCAAGACAGGGCAGTCACCCCTCCACTTT. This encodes CASSKTGQSPLHF.